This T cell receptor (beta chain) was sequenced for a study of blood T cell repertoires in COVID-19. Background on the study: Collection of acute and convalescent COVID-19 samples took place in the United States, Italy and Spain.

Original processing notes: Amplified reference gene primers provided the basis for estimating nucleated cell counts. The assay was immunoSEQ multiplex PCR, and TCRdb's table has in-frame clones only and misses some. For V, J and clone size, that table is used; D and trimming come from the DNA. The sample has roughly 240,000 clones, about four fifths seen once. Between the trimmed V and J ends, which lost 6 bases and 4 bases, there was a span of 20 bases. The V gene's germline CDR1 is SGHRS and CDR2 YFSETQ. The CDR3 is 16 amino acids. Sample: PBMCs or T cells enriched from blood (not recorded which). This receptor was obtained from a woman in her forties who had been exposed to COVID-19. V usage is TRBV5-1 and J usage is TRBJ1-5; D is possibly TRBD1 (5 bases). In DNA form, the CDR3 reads TGCGCCAGCAAAAACTCACAGGCATGGGCAAATCAGCCCCAGCATTTT. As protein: CASKNSQAWANQPQHF.